This TCR beta chain was documented in a study of blood T cell repertoires in COVID-19 (TCRdb year 2020). For the study in its entirety: Samples from collaborators originated in the United States, Italy and Spain and spanned both the acute and convalescent phases of COVID-19. The repertoires were released in a freely available public database intended as a resource for research on the immune response to SARS-CoV-2. The prospective study material was composed of cDNA or gDNA derived from T cells, B-cell-depleted T cells, or PBMCs. Deeply sampled blood TCRbeta repertoires from subjects exposed to, actively infected with, or recovered from COVID-19 were included in the dataset. The sample metadata nearly always contained a de-identified subject ID, COVID-19 status, age in years and sex. Where HLA class I and class II types were available, the types were taken from metadata supplied by the sample provider, not from assay-based typing. Samples came from the ongoing ImmuneRACE study (first 160 participants) plus 1,254 subjects from 6 global collaborators. What the research found in general, with its limitations: The amount of clinical and demographic metadata varied by source and participant and was provided uncurated.

The immunoSEQ Assay, a bias-controlled multiplex PCR, was used to amplify TCRbeta CDR3 regions from genomic DNA. The original pipeline was this. Nucleated cell counts per sample were estimated from amplification of reference gene primers within the assay. To quantify the absolute abundance of each unique TCRbeta CDR3 rearrangement, sequence reads were collapsed and filtered. Productive Simpson clonality was computed per sample as the square root of Simpson's diversity index over productive rearrangements. TCRdb obtained this table from immuneACCESS and retained in-frame rearrangements with V and J assigned. These tables miss some clones; where compared with another copy, unresolved V genes account for less than half of the shortfall, and the remainder is unexplained. The DNA was the basis for D and trimming; V, J and clone size are from that table. The sample table contains fewer than 150,000 clones; only one count was recorded for 80% to 85% of them. Clones ranked in the top ten supply 15% to 20% of the sample.

Concerning this clone itself: The clone's antigen remains unknown. One end of the junction does not line up with germline, which may come from a read error.

Via the germline V gene (reference sequence), CDR1 is SEHNR and CDR2 FQNEAQ. Including cysteine and phenylalanine, the CDR3 has 14 amino acids. Only the CDR3 portion is preserved as DNA: 42 bases, with reading frame beginning at the first base. In the prospective study, participants were roughly 18 to 89 years old, resided in 24 geographic areas of the United States, and were enrolled through a virtual design. Cohort assignment in the prospective study relied on participant-reported clinical history from a screening survey and a study questionnaire. ImmuneRACE Cohort 3 recovered participants were defined by two consecutive negative NP/OP PCR tests, healthcare professional clearance, or symptom resolution. Mobile phlebotomists in the prospective study collected whole blood, serum and a nasopharyngeal or oropharyngeal swab from every participant. Participants in the prospective study had the option to provide additional blood draws and questionnaires over an approximately 2-month period. Before DNA extraction, blood samples from the prospective study were shipped at room temperature or frozen.

Sequenced material: PBMCs or T cells enriched from blood (not recorded which). This TCR derives from a man aged 25 to 40 who had recovered from COVID-19. The rearranged chain carries TRBV7-9 and TRBJ1-2, and 8 junctional nucleotides match TRBD1. The nucleotide sequence reads as follows: TGTGCCAGCAGCCTAGCCGGACAGGGCTATGGCTACACCTTC. This sequence encodes CASSLAGQGYGYTF.